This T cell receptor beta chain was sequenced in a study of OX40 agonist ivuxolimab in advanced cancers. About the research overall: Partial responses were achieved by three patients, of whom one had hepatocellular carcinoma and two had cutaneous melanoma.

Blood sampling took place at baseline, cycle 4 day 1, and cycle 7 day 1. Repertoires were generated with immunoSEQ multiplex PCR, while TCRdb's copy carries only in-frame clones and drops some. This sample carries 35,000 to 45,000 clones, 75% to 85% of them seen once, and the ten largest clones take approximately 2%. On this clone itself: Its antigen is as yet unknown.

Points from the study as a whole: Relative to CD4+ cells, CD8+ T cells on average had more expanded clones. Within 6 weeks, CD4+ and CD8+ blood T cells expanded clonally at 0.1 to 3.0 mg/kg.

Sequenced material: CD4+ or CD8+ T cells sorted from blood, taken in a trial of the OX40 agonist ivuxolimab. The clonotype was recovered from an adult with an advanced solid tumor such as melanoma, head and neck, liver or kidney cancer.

The CDR3 DNA follows: TGTGCCAGCAGCTTGGCTGAGCGGCTCCAAGAGACCCAGTACTTC. The encoded protein is CASSLAERLQETQYF. The chain is built from TRBV5-4 and TRBJ2-5; perhaps TRBD2 as D (5 bases). There are 15 residues in the CDR3. The ends were cut back, 0 bases at V and 1 base at J, with 10 bases in the middle. Germline assignment: CDR1 SGHNT and CDR2 YYREEE (reference sequence).